What follows are 15 T cell receptor beta chains derived from one specimen sequenced in a study of neurological immune-mediated disorders (dated by TCRdb to between 2017 and 2020). Libraries were constructed by 5' RACE. Sequenced using an Illumina HiSeq 2500. Through fastp at Q25 and MiXCR, TCRdb rebuilt clones from the public reads, retaining in-frame beta chains. Identical CDR3 protein sequences are pooled into one entry, listed with their most common genes and DNA. For this sample the table gives approximately 41,000 distinct CDR3 sequences, of which 2.5% were detected only once. The ten largest account for roughly 12% of the sample. The sequenced material came from PBMCs. The receptor set was obtained from a man aged 30 to 39 with multiple sclerosis.

This clonotype was seen many times. V usage is TRBV9 and J usage is TRBJ2-1; the match to TRBD1 covers 10 bases. The CDR3 totals 21 residues. Germline lookup yields CDR1 SGDLS and CDR2 YYNGEE. V lost 0 bases, J lost 5 bases, and 20 bases stayed unmatched. The CDR3 nucleotides read TGTGCCAGCAGCGTAGAGCCTGAGGGACAGGGGAGTCGTTATCAGAACAATGAGCAGTTCTTC. It translates to CASSVEPEGQGSRYQNNEQFF.

This clonotype was seen ten or more times. The V and J genes are TRBV18 and TRBJ1-3; tentatively, D is TRBD1 (6 bases). From germline, CDR1 is KGHSH and CDR2 LQKENI. V was cut by 4 bases and J by 2 bases, with 9 bases left in between. The CDR3 loop spans 14 amino acids. CDR3 region: CASSLQGAGNTIYF. CDR3 bases: TGTGCCAGCTCACTACAGGGAGCTGGAAACACCATATATTTT.

This clonotype was counted at least ten times. The chain employs TRBV25-1 and TRBJ1-2, with TRBD1 matching 8 bases. The CDR3 covers 13 residues. The V and J ends lost 2 bases and 4 bases, in that order; junction bases with no gene match: 0. Germline CDR1 reads MGHDK; CDR2 reads SYGVNS. CDR3 DNA sequence: TGTGCCAGCAGTGAACAGGGGGCCTATGGCTACACCTTC. It translates to CASSEQGAYGYTF.

This clonotype was picked up many times. The chain uses TRBV4-1 and TRBJ2-3, with TRBD2 identical over 12 bases. The ends lost 0 bases at V and 4 bases at J; junction bases unmatched: 8. In germline, CDR1 is MGHRA, CDR2 YSYEKL. CDR3 size: 18 residues. In DNA, the CDR3 is TGCGCCAGCAGCCAAGATCTAGCGGGGGGGCGTAGGTCAGATACGCAGTATTTT. Translation: CASSQDLAGGRRSDTQYF.

At least ten counts were recorded for this clonotype. This chain joins TRBV7-9 and TRBJ2-7, with a possible D match to TRBD2 (6 bases). This CDR3 region has 15 residues. Trimming left V 4 bases short and J 2 bases short, with 15 bases between. Germline V gives CDR1 SEHNR, CDR2 FQNEAQ (reference sequence). The CDR3 protein is CASSSETAGPYEQYF. For the CDR3, the DNA is TGTGCCAGCAGCTCTGAAACGGCGGGGCCCTACGAGCAGTACTTC. Based on the CDR3 plus reference TRBV7-9 and TRBJ2-7, the full variable domain is DTGVSQNPRHKITKRGQNVTFRCDPISEHNRLYWYRQTLGQGPEFLTYFQNEAQLEKSRLLSDRFSAERPKGSFSTLEIQRTEQGDSAMYLCASSSETAGPYEQYFGPGTRLTVT.

The table lists this clonotype with many counts. The rearrangement links TRBV4-1 to TRBJ1-1, with D unresolved. CDR1 and CDR2 (germline): MGHRA, YSYEKL. The CDR3 extends over 14 amino acids. The V end lost 5 bases, the J end lost 0 bases, and 10 bases lay between the germline ends. CDR3 DNA: TGCGCCAGCAGCGTCTACACTATGAACACTGAAGCTTTCTTT. Translating it yields CASSVYTMNTEAFF.

This clonotype has at least ten counts. The rearrangement joins TRBV7-6 to TRBJ2-3; the match to TRBD1 covers 11 bases. The J segment lost 5 bases and the V segment lost 5 bases, leaving 6 bases of the junction unmatched. The germline V gene encodes CDR1 SGHVS and CDR2 FNYEAQ. CDR3 size: 15 residues. DNA for the CDR3: TGTGCCAGCAGCCCAGGGACAGGGGGGGGAGATACGCAGTATTTT. Translating it yields CASSPGTGGGDTQYF.

This clonotype was counted many times. V is TRBV20-1 and J is TRBJ2-3; TRBD2 is a possible D gene (5 bases). V shed 0 bases and J shed 0 bases, with 10 bases lying between them. Germline V gives CDR1 DFQATT, CDR2 SNEGSKA (reference sequence). There are 15 residues in the CDR3. This CDR3 reads CSARDWSGSTDTQYF. CDR3 DNA sequence: TGCAGTGCTAGAGATTGGAGCGGAAGCACAGATACGCAGTATTTT.

This clonotype has at least ten counts. The chain couples TRBV20-1 to TRBJ2-3; 13 bases align to TRBD2. The CDR3 spans 19 residues. CDR1 is DFQATT, CDR2 SNEGSKA, per germline (reference sequence). With 0 bases clipped from V and 2 bases from J, the junction kept 11 bases outside the gene matches. CDR3: CSARDRGGLAGVFTDTQYF. In nucleotides, the CDR3 is TGCAGTGCTAGAGATCGCGGTGGACTAGCGGGGGTATTCACAGATACGCAGTATTTT.

This clonotype was seen repeatedly, ten times or more. The CDR3 bases are TGCGCCAGCAGCTTGGACAGGGTTGGCTACACCTTC. This codes for CASSLDRVGYTF. The chain joins TRBV5-1 to TRBJ1-2; possibly TRBD1 for D (6 bases). Between the trimmed V and J ends, which lost 0 bases and 7 bases, there was a span of 7 bases. Per germline, CDR1 SGHRS and CDR2 YFSETQ. The CDR3 has 12 amino acids.

This clonotype was observed a handful of times. The chain joins TRBV20-1 to TRBJ1-1; D is unresolved. The V end lost 0 bases, the J end lost 11 bases, and 16 bases lay between the germline ends. The CDR3 runs to 13 residues. Germline-derived CDR1 and CDR2 are DFQATT and SNEGSKA (reference sequence). Here the CDR3 DNA reads TGCAGTGCTAGAGATTTGGCCAGCAGTGGGGCTTTCTTT. It translates to CSARDLASSGAFF.

In its sample, this clonotype was seen many times. This chain joins TRBV27 and TRBJ1-2; D call uncertain. With 4 bases removed from V and 4 bases from J, the gap between germline ends came to 13 bases. Germline values: CDR1 MNHEY, CDR2 SMNVEV (reference sequence). The CDR3 is 14 residues long. The CDR3 sequence is CASSYRSESYGYTF. Here the CDR3 DNA reads TGTGCCAGCAGTTATCGCTCTGAGAGCTATGGCTACACCTTC.

This clonotype occurred many times. The J gene is TRBJ1-4, the V gene TRBV27; the D gene is possibly TRBD1 (5 bases). Looked up from germline, CDR1 is MNHEY and CDR2 is SMNVEV (reference sequence). The CDR3 is 14 residues long. V lost 6 bases to trimming and J lost 8 bases, with 16 bases between them. CDR3 in amino acids: CASRQPGTMEKLFF. CDR3 bases: TGTGCCAGCAGGCAACCCGGGACGATGGAAAAACTGTTTTTT.

This clonotype was counted many times. V is TRBV12-3 or TRBV12-4 and J is TRBJ1-1; 10 bases are shared with TRBD1. Trimming at V came to 6 bases and at J to 1 base, leaving 8 bases not matched to a gene. The CDR3 totals 16 residues. CDR3 sequence: CASRRQGAIRNTEAFF. In DNA form, the CDR3 reads TGTGCCAGCAGGAGACAGGGGGCAATCAGGAACACTGAAGCTTTCTTT.

This clonotype has a handful of counts. The genes are TRBV27 and TRBJ1-2; no clear D. CDR3 length: 13 amino acids. V was shortened by 2 bases and J by 6 bases, with 10 bases between the two germline ends. Germline V lookup: CDR1 MNHEY, CDR2 SMNVEV (reference sequence). The CDR3, as DNA: TGTGCCAGCAGTTTAAGGCAGGACCATGGCTACACCTTC. This codes for CASSLRQDHGYTF.